This entry lists 17 T cell receptor beta chains sequenced from one sample in a study of CD8 T cells in ankylosing spondylitis. Study-wide results and limits: Within ankylosing spondylitis blood, a TCR beta motif made up of eight or nine highly homologous variants appeared to be characteristic.

TCRdb re-called the 5' RACE reads through MiXCR, storing one row per CDR3 protein. The sample yields some 220,000 distinct CDR3 sequences, 5.5% to 7.5% seen once. Their recognized antigens are unknown. Sequenced input: blood, either unsorted or a sorted T cell fraction (not recorded which). The origin of the receptors is a male donor with ankylosing spondylitis.

This clonotype was detected ten times or more. The V and J genes are TRBV14 and TRBJ2-7; D may be TRBD2 (6 bases). The CDR3 extends over 15 amino acids. Germline V lookup: CDR1 SGHDN, CDR2 FVKESK. The V gene lost 3 bases and the J gene lost 2 bases, with 14 bases spanning the gap. CDR3 sequence: CASSQWGTPTYEQYF. The CDR3 DNA reads as TGTGCCAGCAGCCAGTGGGGGACTCCTACCTACGAGCAGTACTTC. The full variable domain, its missing parts supplied by reference TRBV14 and TRBJ2-7, is EAGVTQFPSHSVIEKGQTVTLRCDPISGHDNLYWYRRVMGKEIKFLLHFVKESKQDESGMPNNRFLAERTGGTYSTLKVQPAELEDSGVYFCASSQWGTPTYEQYFGPGTRLTVT.

J is TRBJ2-7 and V is TRBV5-6; D is perhaps TRBD1 (5 bases). The germline CDR1 and CDR2 sequences are SGHDT and YYEEEE. CDR3 length: 14 residues. Deletions cut 3 bases from V and 5 bases from J, with 15 bases between. In DNA form, the CDR3 reads TGTGCCAGCAGCTCCCCGACCAGGGTCCACGAGCAGTACTTC. It codes for CASSSPTRVHEQYF.

DNA for the CDR3: TGTGCCAGCAGCTTGAGGAGGGAACGGCTTGTGAAGCCCCAGCATTTT. Translating gives CASSLRRERLVKPQHF. This rearrangement joins TRBV5-6 to TRBJ1-5, with D hard to call. The germline V and J ends were trimmed by 1 base and 8 bases, with 19 bases remaining between them. In germline, CDR1 is SGHDT, CDR2 YYEEEE. This CDR3 contains 16 residues.

This clonotype was found many times. The V call is TRBV7-9, the J call TRBJ2-1; 12 bases are a match to TRBD2. The germline V gene has CDR1 SEHNR and CDR2 FQNEAQ (reference sequence). Trimming removed 6 bases from V and 7 bases from J; junction bases left unmatched: 4. The CDR3 runs 14 residues. The CDR3 region is CASRRLAGVNEQFF. The CDR3 DNA is TGTGCCAGCAGACGACTAGCGGGAGTTAATGAGCAGTTCTTC.

This clonotype was picked up many times. The rearrangement joins TRBV9 to TRBJ1-2; unclear D gene. V was trimmed by 4 bases and J by 4 bases, leaving 20 bases between them. CDR1 is SGDLS, CDR2 YYNGEE, per germline. The CDR3 runs 16 residues. The CDR3 DNA follows: TGTGCCAGCAGCTCCCATCCCTTCGACCTAACCTATGGCTACACCTTC. It specifies CASSSHPFDLTYGYTF.

This clonotype was seen repeatedly, ten times or more. The gene calls are TRBV14 and TRBJ2-1; no firm D call. Trimming stripped 8 bases from V and 3 bases from J, with 5 bases between. The V gene's germline CDR1 is SGHDN and CDR2 FVKESK. This CDR3 has 11 residues. The CDR3 DNA reads TGTGCCAGCGGATACTACAATGAGCAGTTCTTC. This sequence encodes CASGYYNEQFF.

This clonotype was seen at least ten times. The chain is built from TRBV20-1 and TRBJ2-7, with D perhaps TRBD1 or TRBD2 (5 bases each). Germline CDR1 and CDR2: DFQATT and SNEGSKA (reference sequence). Trimming pared 2 bases from V and 3 bases from J, leaving 14 bases between. This CDR3 has 14 amino acids. Here the CDR3 reads CSARHRDGNYEQYF. DNA for the CDR3: TGCAGTGCTAGACACCGGGACGGAAACTACGAGCAGTACTTC.

This clonotype showed up many times. The chain uses TRBV11-2 and TRBJ2-7; 9 bases are shared with TRBD2. Germline V gene sequence: CDR1 SGHAT, CDR2 FQNNGV. The V and J ends lost 5 bases and 4 bases, in that order; junction bases with no gene match: 9. The CDR3 is made up of 15 amino acids. CDR3 sequence reads: CASSPATSGDYEQYF. DNA of the CDR3: TGTGCCAGCAGCCCTGCGACTAGCGGAGATTACGAGCAGTACTTC.

This clonotype was recorded at least ten times. The chain uses TRBV7-9 and TRBJ1-5; 10 bases are shared with TRBD1. CDR3 length: 15 amino acids. Germline CDR1 and CDR2: SEHNR and FQNEAQ (reference sequence). Trimming cost V 8 bases and J 7 bases; bases outside gene matches: 11. CDR3 protein: CASSPTGTGVQPQHF. CDR3 DNA sequence: TGTGCCAGCTCTCCCACGGGGACAGGGGTCCAGCCCCAGCATTTT.

Many counts were recorded for this clonotype. The CDR3: CATSRDRGVENIQYF. The CDR3 region has the DNA TGTGCCACCAGCAGAGATCGGGGGGTTGAAAACATTCAGTACTTC. The V call is TRBV15, the J call TRBJ2-4; the match to TRBD2 covers 7 bases. Losses at the gene ends were 0 bases for V and 5 bases for J; bases not matched to a gene: 4. CDR1 is LNHNV and CDR2 is YYDKDF in the germline V gene (reference sequence). The CDR3 is 15 amino acids.

The rearrangement uses TRBV6-1 and TRBJ2-7; 9 nucleotides match TRBD2. Germline-derived CDR1 and CDR2 are MNHNS and SASEGT. V dropped 7 bases and J dropped 3; count of bases not matched to a gene: 10. CDR3 length: 15 residues. The chain's CDR3 is CASTEGASGIYEQYF. As DNA, the CDR3 is TGTGCCAGCACCGAAGGGGCTAGCGGGATCTACGAGCAGTACTTC.

This clonotype has more than one count but fewer than ten. The chain joins TRBV5-6 to TRBJ2-1, with 7 bases fitting TRBD1. The CDR3 length is 18 residues. The ends lost 4 bases at V and 8 bases at J; junction bases unmatched: 21. CDR1 and CDR2 from the germline V gene are SGHDT and YYEEEE. DNA of the CDR3: TGTGCCAGCAGCCCGATCCTACCACAGGGGCCCCTTAGGGATGAGCAGTTCTTC. The encoded protein is CASSPILPQGPLRDEQFF.

The sample holds many counts of this clonotype. The chain links TRBV21-1 to TRBJ2-5; the table's D gene call, TRBD1, was not cross checked with the DNA. TRBV21-1 is recorded as a pseudogene. The CDR3 sequence is 18 residues long. CDR3 DNA sequence: TGTGCCAGCAGCCCGATATGCGGACGGCGGGACAGGAGGGAGACCCAGTACTTC. Amino acids: CASSPICGRRDRRETQYF.

This rearrangement joins TRBV6-2 or TRBV6-3 to TRBJ2-7, with D perhaps matching TRBD1 (5 bases). Trimming pared 4 bases from V and 5 bases from J, leaving 9 bases between. This CDR3 has 12 amino acids. The germline V gene has CDR1 MNHEY and CDR2 SVGEGT. The CDR3: CASSLSRDEQYF. CDR3 DNA sequence: TGTGCCAGCAGTTTGTCCAGGGACGAGCAGTACTTC.

This rearrangement joins TRBV11-1 to TRBJ2-7, with no clear D. The germline gives CDR1 SGHAT, CDR2 FQDESV (reference sequence). The CDR3 has 15 residues. Between the trimmed V and J ends, which lost 1 base and 0 bases, there was a span of 10 bases. CDR3: CASSLEPSFSYEQYF. In nucleotides, the CDR3 is TGTGCCAGCAGCTTAGAGCCCAGCTTCTCCTACGAGCAGTACTTC.

This clonotype was found many times. The CDR3 DNA follows: TGTGCCAGCAGTTTCAGACCGGGAGGCTTTAGCTCCTACAATGAGCAGTTCTTC. Translation: CASSFRPGGFSSYNEQFF. The V and J genes are TRBV27 and TRBJ2-1; TRBD2 matches 7 bases. The CDR3 is made up of 18 amino acids. J was trimmed by 0 bases and V by 3 bases; bases with no gene match: 11. Germline V gives CDR1 MNHEY, CDR2 SMNVEV (reference sequence).

This clonotype was counted at least ten times. The rearrangement links TRBV2 to TRBJ2-5; perhaps TRBD2 as D (5 bases). The V and J ends lost 4 bases and 5 bases respectively, with 17 bases between them. From germline, CDR1 is SNHLY and CDR2 FYNNEI. CDR3 size: 15 residues. The CDR3: CASSVGPGGFETQYF. The CDR3 DNA reads as TGTGCCAGCAGTGTAGGTCCTGGCGGGTTTGAGACCCAGTACTTC.